This TCR beta chain originates from a study of blood T cell repertoires in COVID-19. Across the study: Sites across the United States, Italy and Spain contributed samples from acute and convalescent COVID-19.

After removal of 4 bases from V and 0 bases from J, the junction contained 5 bases not matched to a gene. CDR1 SGDLS and CDR2 YYNGEE come from the germline V gene. CDR3 length: 15 amino acids. The participants were between about 18 and 90 years old and came from 20 to 30 US areas. Original handling: Cell counts per sample came from amplifying reference gene primers. Libraries were prepared by immunoSEQ multiplex PCR; TCRdb keeps only in-frame clonotypes and omits some of them. The V and J calls and clone size come from that table; D and trimming were worked out from the DNA. The table includes 250,000 to 300,000 clones, around nine tenths detected once.

Sequencing was carried out using PBMCs or T cells enriched from blood (not recorded which). The sequence derives from a woman in her twenties or thirties who had recovered from COVID-19. The J gene is TRBJ2-7, the V gene TRBV9; 9 bases line up with TRBD1. The CDR3: CASSPQGATSYEQYF. CDR3 DNA sequence: TGTGCCAGCAGCCCACAGGGGGCAACCTCCTACGAGCAGTACTTC.